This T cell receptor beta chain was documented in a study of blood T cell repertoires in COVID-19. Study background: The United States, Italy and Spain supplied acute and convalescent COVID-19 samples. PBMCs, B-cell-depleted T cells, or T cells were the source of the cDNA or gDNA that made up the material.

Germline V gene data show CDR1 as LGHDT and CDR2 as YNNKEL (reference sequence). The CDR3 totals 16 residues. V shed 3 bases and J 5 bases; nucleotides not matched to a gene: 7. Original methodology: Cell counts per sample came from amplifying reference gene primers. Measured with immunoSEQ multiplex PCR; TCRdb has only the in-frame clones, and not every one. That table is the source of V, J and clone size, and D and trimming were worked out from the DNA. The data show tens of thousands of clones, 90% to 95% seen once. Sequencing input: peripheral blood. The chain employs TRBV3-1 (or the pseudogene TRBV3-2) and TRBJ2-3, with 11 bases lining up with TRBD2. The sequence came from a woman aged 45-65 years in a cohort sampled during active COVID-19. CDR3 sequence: CASSQATGTSGDTQYF. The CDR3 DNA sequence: TGTGCCAGCAGCCAGGCTACCGGGACTAGCGGAGATACGCAGTATTTT.